The 5 T cell receptor beta chains below all came from one sample that was sequenced in a study of beta chain features in type 1 diabetes. cDNA synthesis used the whole RNA isolate, giving expressed TCRB sequences. Method: immunoSEQ multiplex PCR; TCRdb's copy keeps in-frame clones and lacks some. This table has fewer than 450,000 clones, roughly 14% appearing once. Which antigens these TCRs recognize remains unknown. Points from the study as a whole: Within each of all four CD4+ subsets, Type 1 diabetes patients had TCRB CDR3s that were moderately but significantly shorter.

The sequenced sample was naive CD4+ T cells from blood. These receptors were obtained from a woman between 18 and 29 years old with type 1 diabetes.

In this sample, this clone turned up a few times. In nucleotides, the CDR3 is TGTGCCAGCAGCCCAGGAATAGGACATCCCCAAGAGACCCAGTACTTC. It is translated as CASSPGIGHPQETQYF. This chain uses TRBV9 with TRBJ2-5, with a tentative D call TRBD1 (5 bases). The CDR3 totals 16 residues. V shed 4 bases and J shed 1 base, with 17 bases lying between them. Germline V gene data show CDR1 as SGDLS and CDR2 as YYNGEE.

The chain couples TRBV7-3 to TRBJ2-7, with 7 bases matching TRBD1. The CDR3 spans 13 residues. The V and J ends lost 5 bases and 6 bases, in that order; junction bases with no gene match: 7. The germline V gene encodes CDR1 SGHTA and CDR2 FQGTGA. CDR3: CASSPRQGGEQYF. In nucleotides, the CDR3 is TGTGCCAGCAGCCCTCGACAGGGCGGCGAGCAGTACTTC. Filled out from reference TRBV7-3 and TRBJ2-7, the complete variable domain reads GAGVSQTPSNKVTEKGKYVELRCDPISGHTALYWYRQSLGQGPEFLIYFQGTGAADDSGLPNDRFFAVRPEGSVSTLKIQRTERGDSAVYLCASSPRQGGEQYFGPGTRLTVT.

V usage is TRBV13 and J usage is TRBJ2-2, with 12 bases identical to TRBD2. The junction had 10 bases not matched to a gene; V was cut back by 8 bases and J by 0 bases. There are 18 residues in the CDR3. The germline V gene has CDR1 PRHDT and CDR2 FYEKMQ (reference sequence). The CDR3 bases are TGTGCCAGCCGCTCGCCTCGACTAGCGGGAGCGAACACCGGGGAGCTGTTTTTT. This gives the protein CASRSPRLAGANTGELFF.

J is TRBJ2-1 and V is TRBV19; 8 bases agree with TRBD1. Losses at the gene ends were 5 bases for V and 0 bases for J; bases not matched to a gene: 15. Germline V CDR1 and CDR2: LNHDA, SQIVND (reference sequence). This CDR3 contains 19 residues. CDR3 DNA: TGTGCCAGTAGTCGCCGCACAGGCGGACAGGGAAGCTCCTACAATGAGCAGTTCTTC. Its protein is CASSRRTGGQGSSYNEQFF.

This clone was counted between two and nine times. The V gene is TRBV9, the J gene TRBJ2-2; maybe TRBD2 (7 bases). This CDR3 spans 16 amino acids. V shed 3 bases and J shed 5 bases, with 17 bases lying between them. CDR1 is SGDLS, CDR2 YYNGEE, per germline. Here the CDR3 DNA reads TGTGCCAGCAGCGGAGGACTGGAGGGGGGGACCGGGGAGCTGTTTTTT. Protein product: CASSGGLEGGTGELFF.